This TCR beta chain was captured in a study of T cells in Graves' hyperthyroidism and ophthalmopathy. Study-level information: Peripheral blood was acquired at first diagnosis, ahead of any therapy whatsoever.

Template material for amplifying TCR beta CDR3 regions consisted of RNA transcripts. The TCR CDR3 was amplified in a first-round RT-PCR using the HTBI primer set. TCRdb redid the calling of the multiplex PCR reads with MiXCR, one entry per CDR3 protein. Of around 720,000 distinct CDR3 sequences in the sample, 30% to 40% were seen once. This clonotype came up a few times. Source material for PBMCs was around 10 ml fresh peripheral blood. The CDR3 spans 16 residues. Germline lookup yields CDR1 SGHTA and CDR2 FQGNSA. J was trimmed by 2 bases and V by 5 bases; bases with no gene match: 7. The chain joins TRBV7-2 to TRBJ2-3; 10 bases line up with TRBD1. The sequence came from a woman aged 40 to 50 with Graves' hyperthyroidism. Sequenced sample: blood. Written as DNA, the CDR3 is TGTGCCAGCAGCGCCCGGACAGGGGGTCCCACAGATACGCAGTATTTT. This translates into CASSARTGGPTDTQYF. Drawing the rest from reference TRBV7-2 and TRBJ2-3, the complete variable domain is GAGVSQSPSNKVTEKGKDVELRCDPISGHTALYWYRQSLGQGLEFLIYFQGNSAPDKSGLPSDRFSAERTGGSVSTLTIQRTQQEDSAVYLCASSARTGGPTDTQYFGPGTRLTVL.